Sequencing of this T cell receptor (beta chain) was carried out in a study of vaccination and CD4 T cells after COVID-19. Across the whole study: Post-COVID samples had a sampling time that fell a median roughly 98 days after diagnosis (range 35 to 161).

Cultured CD4+ T-cell DNA underwent Oncomine TCR Beta short-read sequencing. From cultured CD4+ T cells, genomic DNA was extracted. Using its own MiXCR run on the PCR reads, TCRdb lists one record per CDR3 protein. Of about 23,000 distinct CDR3 sequences listed, under 65% were seen once; the top ten hold 2.8%. Indicated treatment: approximately 9-day PBMC culture with coronavirus spike peptide pools or control peptides (ViraFEST assay). In the case of this clonotype: Its antigen is currently unknown.

The germline gives CDR1 KGHSH, CDR2 LQKENI. The CDR3 runs to 13 residues. V was trimmed by 2 bases and J by 6 bases, leaving 8 bases between them. The V call is TRBV18, the J call TRBJ1-5; D is ambiguous. The TCR was taken from a human donor who had recovered from COVID-19. Sequencing used CD4+ T cells from blood, cultured in vitro. The CDR3 here is CASSPGQGQPQHF. The CDR3, as DNA: TGTGCCAGCTCACCAGGGCAAGGTCAGCCCCAGCATTTT.